The rows below give T cell receptor beta chains drawn from one sample of a study of human T cells and chemical hapten exposure. A single record per CDR3 protein comes from TCRdb applying MiXCR to the RACE reads. The data show around 330,000 distinct CDR3 sequences, 5.5% seen once. The source material was whole blood, sampled in connection with sensitization to the hapten diphenylcyclopropenone (DPC). The receptor source for this set is a young woman with alopecia areata. Some clones in this sample may be carry-over from other donors' samples. CDR3s include the opening cysteine and the closing phenylalanine or tryptophan. The D gene is left open where the match is weak. Expanded clones get a size class; other rows say once, few or many, or leave the size out.

clone_size	d_call	v_call	j_call	cdr3_nt	cdr3_aa
many	NA	TRBV27	TRBJ2-2	TGTGCCAGCTCCGGGCGGGCGTCGAACACCGGGGAGCTGTTTTTT	CASSGRASNTGELFF
NA	TRBD1	TRBV4-2	TRBJ2-7	TGTGCCAGCAGCCCGACATCCCTAACAGGGGAACCCTACGAGCAGTACTTC	CASSPTSLTGEPYEQYF
many	TRBD2	TRBV7-2	TRBJ2-5	TGTGCCAGCAGCTCGGCTAGCGGGGGGCGGGAGGAGACCCAGTACTTC	CASSSASGGREETQYF
many	NA	TRBV5-1	TRBJ2-5	TGCGCCAGCAGCTTGGCGGGGGGCGCGCCCGGAGAGACCCAGTACTTC	CASSLAGGAPGETQYF
few	NA	TRBV4-1	TRBJ2-1	TGCGCCAGCAGCCAAGAGGGGACGAGCTCCTACAATGAGCAGTTCTTC	CASSQEGTSSYNEQFF
few	TRBD1	TRBV5-4	TRBJ1-2	TGTGCCAGCAGCGAAGACAGGGCCCAGGGGCATAACTATGGCTACACCTTC	CASSEDRAQGHNYGYTF
many	NA	TRBV15	TRBJ2-3	TGTGCCACCAGCAGCGGAGGGACCGACACAGATACGCAGTATTTT	CATSSGGTDTDTQYF
few	NA	TRBV12-3/TRBV12-4	TRBJ1-2	TGTGCCAGCAAGGATCGCGGGGCGGGTAACTATGGCTACACCTTC	CASKDRGAGNYGYTF
NA	NA	TRBV12-3/TRBV12-4	TRBJ1-4	TGTGCCAGCAGTCTCAGGGAGGGAAGTGAAAAACTGTTTTTT	CASSLREGSEKLFF
NA	NA	TRBV11-2	TRBJ1-2	TGTGCCAGCAGCTTAGATTATCGTGGACATGTCATCTATGGCTACACCTTC	CASSLDYRGHVIYGYTF
many	NA	TRBV7-9	TRBJ2-7	TGTGCCAGCAGCTTCAGCCCGGGACTTTACTCCTACGAGCAGTACTTC	CASSFSPGLYSYEQYF
NA	NA	TRBV11-2	TRBJ2-5	TGTGCCAGCAGCTTTCGTAGGGACCAAGAGACCCAGTACTTC	CASSFRRDQETQYF
few	NA	TRBV7-9	TRBJ1-6	TGTGCCAGCAGCACAGGACAGAGCTCCTATAATTCACCCCTCCACTTT	CASSTGQSSYNSPLHF
many	TRBD1	TRBV15	TRBJ1-4	TGTGCCACCAGCAGAGTAACGCAGGGGGCTGAAAAACTGTTTTTT	CATSRVTQGAEKLFF
many	TRBD2	TRBV4-2	TRBJ2-1	TGTGCCAGCAGCCAAGATGATGAGCGGGGGGAATCATTCTTC	CASSQDDERGESFF
NA	NA	TRBV7-9	TRBJ2-4	TGTGCCAGCAGCAAATATGGGGGCGCCAAAAACATTCAGTACTTC	CASSKYGGAKNIQYF
few	TRBD2	TRBV6-5	TRBJ2-2	TGTGCCAGCAGAAGCGGGGGGGTGAACACCGGGGAGCTGTTTTTT	CASRSGGVNTGELFF
many	NA	TRBV5-1	TRBJ1-1	TGCGCCAGCAGCTTCCCAACAAGTGAAGCTTTCTTT	CASSFPTSEAFF
many	TRBD1	TRBV29-1	TRBJ1-1	TGCAGCGTCCGGTGGGGGGACAGGGGGCGAAAGGACACTGAAGCTTTCTTT	CSVRWGDRGRKDTEAFF
NA	NA	TRBV4-2	TRBJ1-6	TGTGCCAGCAGCCAAGAGACAGCCAGATCAACTAATTCACCCCTCCACTTT	CASSQETARSTNSPLHF
few	NA	TRBV29-1	TRBJ2-3	TGCAGCGTGATAGAGTCAGATACGCAGTATTTT	CSVIESDTQYF
NA	NA	TRBV5-1	TRBJ2-1	TGCGCCAGCAGCTTGGCCGAGACCCGATACAATGAGCAGTTCTTC	CASSLAETRYNEQFF
NA	TRBD1	TRBV12-3/TRBV12-4	TRBJ1-6	TGTGCCAGCAAGATGACAGGGGGCATTTCACCCCTCCACTTT	CASKMTGGISPLHF
many	NA	TRBV6-5	TRBJ2-1	TGTGCCAGCAGACATGGGCACACAGGGATATTTGGTGAGCAGTTCTTC	CASRHGHTGIFGEQFF
many	TRBD1	TRBV25-1	TRBJ2-5	TGTGCCAGCAGTGGGACAGGGGGCGCGGAGACCCAGTACTTC	CASSGTGGAETQYF
many	NA	TRBV5-1	TRBJ2-6	TGCGCCAGCAGAAACAGGGGAGGCTCTGGGGCCAACGTCCTGACTTTC	CASRNRGGSGANVLTF
few	NA	TRBV5-4	TRBJ1-1	TGTGCCAGCATCCCGTATGAAAGACGGAAGATAAACACTGAAGCTTTCTTT	CASIPYERRKINTEAFF
many	NA	TRBV5-1	TRBJ1-2	TGCGCCAGCAGCTTGGGGCAGGTCGGCGACTATGGCTACACCTTC	CASSLGQVGDYGYTF
many	TRBD2	TRBV6-1	TRBJ2-3	TGTGCCAGCAGCGGGACTAGCGGGGGACGAGATACGCAGTATTTT	CASSGTSGGRDTQYF
NA	TRBD2	TRBV7-2	TRBJ2-3	TGTGCCAGCAGCTTAATGACCCATAGCGGGGGGGCAGATACGCAGTATTTT	CASSLMTHSGGADTQYF
NA	NA	TRBV20-1	TRBJ2-2	TGCAGTGCTAGAGATGGCCGTGACACCGGGGAGCTGTTTTTT	CSARDGRDTGELFF
many	TRBD2	TRBV5-5	TRBJ2-3	TGTGCCAGCAGCCAAACTAGCGGGACCACAGATACGCAGTATTTT	CASSQTSGTTDTQYF
NA	NA	TRBV6-5	TRBJ2-3	TGTGCCAGCAGCGGGCGGGTTACTAACCTCGTTACGCAGTATTTT	CASSGRVTNLVTQYF
many	NA	TRBV7-9	TRBJ2-3	TGTGCCAGCAGCTTCTACAGGTCGTATCATACGCAGTATTTT	CASSFYRSYHTQYF
few	NA	TRBV5-1	TRBJ2-1	TGCGCCAGCAACTCCCTAGGGAGTAATGAGCAGTTCTTC	CASNSLGSNEQFF
many	NA	TRBV6-5	TRBJ2-5	TGTGCCAGCAGTTACTCGGCGGGGTTACAAGAGACCCAGTACTTC	CASSYSAGLQETQYF
few	TRBD1	TRBV28	TRBJ1-4	TGTGCCAGCAGTGGACACCGGGACAGCGAGTCAACTAATGAAAAACTGTTTTTT	CASSGHRDSESTNEKLFF
NA	NA	TRBV20-1	TRBJ2-7	TGCAGTGCTAGAGATGGGGCTAGCTCCTACGAGCAGTACTTC	CSARDGASSYEQYF
many	NA	TRBV2	TRBJ1-3	TGTGCCAGCAGTGAGGACTCTGCCTCTGGAAACACCATATATTTT	CASSEDSASGNTIYF
few	NA	TRBV28	TRBJ1-5	TGTGCCAGCAGTTTTGACAGGTTCAATCAGCCCCAGCATTTT	CASSFDRFNQPQHF
many	TRBD1	TRBV14	TRBJ1-1	TGTGCCAGCAGCCCAGTGACAGGGGTCGGCGCTTTCTTT	CASSPVTGVGAFF
many	NA	TRBV28	TRBJ1-4	TGTGCCAGCAGTTTAGGAGGCAACCATAATGAAAAACTGTTTTTT	CASSLGGNHNEKLFF
few	NA	TRBV7-2	TRBJ1-2	TGTGCCAGCAGCTCTCTTCGTGGGGGAGGGCAAGTCTATGGCTACACCTTC	CASSSLRGGGQVYGYTF
few	NA	TRBV6-5	TRBJ1-6	TGTGCCAGCAGTTACTCGGTGTCGACGGCGAGCGCTTCACCCCTCCACTTT	CASSYSVSTASASPLHF
NA	TRBD1	TRBV11-3	TRBJ2-1	TGTGCCAGCAGCTTAGGTCCGGGACAGGGGAACAATGAGCAGTTCTTC	CASSLGPGQGNNEQFF
many	NA	TRBV4-3	TRBJ2-5	TGCGCCAGCAGCCAAGGCCCTGCATTAACGGGGGCCCAAGAGACCCAGTACTTC	CASSQGPALTGAQETQYF
NA	NA	TRBV21-1	TRBJ1-5	TGTGCCAGCAGCAAATGGTCGGCCAATCCGGAGCTCAATCAGCCCCAGCATTTT	CASSKWSANPELNQPQHF
many	NA	TRBV7-3	TRBJ2-3	TGTGCCAGCAGCCCCAGGGGTTCGGGGGGCACAGATACGCAGTATTTT	CASSPRGSGGTDTQYF
many	NA	TRBV2	TRBJ1-1	TGTGCCAGCAGTGAGTCACAGATGCGAGCTTTCTTT	CASSESQMRAFF
NA	NA	TRBV20-1	TRBJ2-1	TGCAGTGCTAGAGACAGGTCCTACAATGAGCAGTTCTTC	CSARDRSYNEQFF
few	NA	TRBV9	TRBJ2-7	TGTGCCAGCAGCCTAACTGGGGATTCTCAGTACTTC	CASSLTGDSQYF
few	NA	TRBV13	TRBJ2-1	TGTGCCAGCAGCTTAGTGGGAGGGGGCCCCTACAATGAGCAGTTCTTC	CASSLVGGGPYNEQFF
many	TRBD2	TRBV28	TRBJ2-1	TGTGCCAGCGTAGCGGGGGGGCCCAATGAGCAGTTCTTC	CASVAGGPNEQFF
NA	TRBD1	TRBV29-1	TRBJ2-3	TGCAGCGTTGTAAGAGGACAGGGGGCCCGAGCAGGGGCAGATACGCAGTATTTT	CSVVRGQGARAGADTQYF
NA	TRBD2	TRBV6-2/TRBV6-3	TRBJ2-1	TGTGCCAGCAGTTACTCCCTTAGCGGGGGAGGGGAGAATGAGCAGTTCTTC	CASSYSLSGGGENEQFF
many	TRBD2	TRBV11-1	TRBJ2-1	TGTGCCAGCAGCTTAGTGGCCGGGGGGGCCAGAGGGCAGTTCTTC	CASSLVAGGARGQFF
NA	NA	TRBV6-6	TRBJ1-1	TGTGCCAGCAGTTACGAGAGGGGAGAGTTGAACACTGAAGCTTTCTTT	CASSYERGELNTEAFF
many	TRBD1	TRBV7-9	TRBJ2-7	TGTGCCAGCAGCCGAGGGGGCCCGGGCTACGAGCAGTACTTC	CASSRGGPGYEQYF